This T cell receptor (beta chain) was recovered during a study of cytomegalovirus exposure and HLA in healthy donors. This CDR3 is built from 12 residues. Trimming removed 8 bases at V and 3 bases at J, with 10 bases between. Germline CDR1 and CDR2: SGHAT and FQNNGV. Primers: 60 Vbeta forward and 13 Jbeta reverse. Generated by immunoSEQ multiplex PCR, the TCRdb table keeps only in-frame clones and is missing some. The data show about 160,000 clones, 65% to 85% seen once. The sample consisted of PBMCs. The V and J genes are TRBV11-2 and TRBJ2-5; no clear D gene. This TCR came from a woman aged 45-65 years in good health and CMV-seropositive. In nucleotides, the CDR3 is TGTGCCAGCGGTTACACGAAAGAGACCCAGTACTTC. It yields the protein CASGYTKETQYF. The complete variable domain, with remaining parts taken from reference TRBV11-2 and TRBJ2-5, reads EAGVAQSPRYKIIEKRQSVAFWCNPISGHATLYWYQQILGQGPKLLIQFQNNGVVDDSQLPKDRFSAERLKGVDSTLKIQPAKLEDSAVYLCASGYTKETQYFGPGTRLLVL.